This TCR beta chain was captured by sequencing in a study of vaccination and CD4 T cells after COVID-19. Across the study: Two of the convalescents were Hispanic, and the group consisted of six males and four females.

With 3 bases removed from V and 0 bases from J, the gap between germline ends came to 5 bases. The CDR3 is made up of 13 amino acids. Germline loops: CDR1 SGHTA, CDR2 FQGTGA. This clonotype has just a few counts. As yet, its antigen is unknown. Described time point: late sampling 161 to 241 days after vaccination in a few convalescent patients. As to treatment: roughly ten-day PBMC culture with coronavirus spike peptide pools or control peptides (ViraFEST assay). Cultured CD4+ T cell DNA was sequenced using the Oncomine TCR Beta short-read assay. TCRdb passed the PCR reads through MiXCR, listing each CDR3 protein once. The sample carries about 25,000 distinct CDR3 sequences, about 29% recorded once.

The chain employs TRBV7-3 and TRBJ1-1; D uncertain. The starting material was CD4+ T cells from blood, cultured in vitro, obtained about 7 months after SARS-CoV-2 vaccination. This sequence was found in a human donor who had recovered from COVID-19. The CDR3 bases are TGTGCCAGCAGCTTCTATTTGAACACTGAAGCTTTCTTT. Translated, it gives CASSFYLNTEAFF.